This record looks at one T cell receptor beta chain sequence and its context. The antigen remains unidentified. CDR3 length equals 15 residues. Germline V gene data show CDR1 as MGHRA and CDR2 as YSYEKL. V lost 4 bases to trimming and J lost 1 base, with 12 bases between them. A second roughly 7 to 12 cycle PCR used barcoded and J-beta primers. TCRdb re-derived calls from the 5' RACE reads in MiXCR, one entry per CDR3 protein. The table has about 640,000 distinct CDR3 sequences, 58% seen once. This sample was included in a study of blood T cells in healthy people across ages. Regarding the study as a whole: There were more naive CD4+ cells and higher diversity in long-lived donors than in aged donors. Lack of knowledge of donor CMV status possibly confounded expanded clonotype changes.

No fewer than 5.5 micrograms of total RNA were isolated from every sample. The material sequenced was blood. The rearrangement uses TRBV4-1 and TRBJ2-3, with D uncertain. The receptor comes from a man aged 55 to 69 in good health. CDR3 sequence: CASSPLDVGTDTQYF. The CDR3 bases are TGCGCCAGCAGCCCCTTGGACGTGGGCACAGATACGCAGTATTTT.